This T cell receptor beta chain emerged from a study of graft-versus-host responses after intestinal transplantation. The wider study: Each patient got anti-thymocyte globulin induction, then tacrolimus and steroids for roughly 3 years.

Trimming removed 6 bases at V and 13 bases at J, with 8 bases between. The CDR3 runs 8 residues. Germline V gene sequence: CDR1 DFQATT, CDR2 SNEGSKA (reference sequence). Some clones are missing from TCRdb's copy, which holds only in-frame ones; the method was immunoSEQ multiplex PCR. The table includes some 110,000 clones, just under 95% detected once. As for this clone: Its specificity is unknown.

V gene TRBV20-1 combines with J gene TRBJ2-3; unclear D gene. The specimen comprised unstimulated CD8+ T cells sorted from spleen or lymph node cells, sampled before transplant. The sequence was obtained from a human donor who was the organ donor for an intestinal transplant. CDR3 sequence (DNA): TGCAGTGCCACGGGCAAGTATTTT. Its protein is CSATGKYF.